This TCR beta chain was found in a study of blood T cell repertoires in COVID-19. Background on the study: In each case, the material was cDNA or gDNA derived from T cells, B-cell-depleted T cells, or PBMCs.

V shed 3 bases, J shed 2 bases, and the junction held 9 bases outside the gene matches. Germline assignment: CDR1 LNHDA and CDR2 SQIVND (reference sequence). The CDR3 totals 19 residues. Original processing methods: Reference gene primer amplification gave nucleated cell count estimates. Sequencing was performed with immunoSEQ multiplex PCR; in TCRdb, only in-frame clones are kept and a portion is missing. The D gene and trimming were derived from the DNA, and the V and J assignments and clone size from that table. This repertoire shows fewer than 300,000 clones, around 90% found once; its top ten account for 2% to 3%.

The sequencing sample was made of peripheral blood. The source is a person aged 18-30 years with COVID-19, enrolled during active disease. The chain joins TRBV19 to TRBJ2-3, with 15 bases aligning to TRBD2. The DNA of the CDR3 is TGTGCCAGTAGTATTCCCGGACTAGCGGGAGGGCAGGACACAGATACGCAGTATTTT. Encoded protein: CASSIPGLAGGQDTDTQYF.